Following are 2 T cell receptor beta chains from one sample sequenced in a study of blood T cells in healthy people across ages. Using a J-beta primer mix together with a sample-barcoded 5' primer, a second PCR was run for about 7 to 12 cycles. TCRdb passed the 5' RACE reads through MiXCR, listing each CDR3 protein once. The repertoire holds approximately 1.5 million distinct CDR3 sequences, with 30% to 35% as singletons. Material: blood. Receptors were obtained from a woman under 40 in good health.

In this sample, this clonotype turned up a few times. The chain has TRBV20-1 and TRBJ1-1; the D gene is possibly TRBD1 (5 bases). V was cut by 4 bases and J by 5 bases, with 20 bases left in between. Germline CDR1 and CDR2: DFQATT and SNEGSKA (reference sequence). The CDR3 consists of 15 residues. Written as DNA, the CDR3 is TGCAGTGCTATGGGGGACGCCCGGATAAGGACTGAAGCTTTCTTT. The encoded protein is CSAMGDARIRTEAFF.

CDR3 DNA sequence: TGTGCCAGCAGCCAAGACCGGGGGACAGGGACGGGAAATCAGCCCCAGCATTTT. As protein: CASSQDRGTGTGNQPQHF. The chain uses TRBV3-1 and TRBJ1-5, with TRBD1 matching over 9 bases. The germline gives CDR1 LGHDT, CDR2 YNNKEL (reference sequence). The CDR3 covers 18 residues. With 0 bases clipped from V and 4 bases from J, the junction kept 10 bases outside the gene matches.